This T cell receptor beta chain was recovered during a study of spatial heterogeneity in lung cancer. At the level of the study: Detected sequences consistently included more beta-chain ones than alpha-chain ones.

Every cDNA TCR molecule received its own unique molecular identifier. TCRdb re-called the 5' RACE reads with MiXCR, one entry per CDR3 protein. This repertoire shows roughly 32,000 distinct CDR3 sequences, under 11% found once; its top ten account for 25% to 35%. Regarding time point: blood at routine non-recurrence follow-up after resection. Unsorted samples of tumor, nontumor lung or frozen PBMC had their whole RNA sequenced. Germline V lookup: CDR1 SGHTA, CDR2 FQGNSA. The CDR3 spans 12 residues. Trimming took off 5 bases at V and 7 bases at J, with 11 bases between the two ends. The sample holds a few counts of this clonotype.

This sequence joins TRBV7-2 and TRBJ1-2; D might be TRBD1 (5 bases). This receptor was obtained from a female donor with early-stage non-small cell lung cancer. The sample in question was PBMCs, obtained at follow-up. Here the CDR3 reads CASSPMGVGYTF. The CDR3 nucleotides are TGTGCCAGCAGCCCTATGGGGGTTGGCTACACCTTC.